This T cell receptor beta chain emerged from a study of blood T cell repertoires in COVID-19. Study background: From the United States, Italy and Spain came samples of acute and convalescent COVID-19. The analysed material was cDNA or gDNA that came from T cells, B-cell-depleted T cells, or PBMCs.

Germline CDR1 is SGHKS and CDR2 is YYEKEE (reference sequence). With V trimmed by 2 bases and J by 4 bases, 2 bases remained unmatched. The CDR3 is 13 residues long. Under the authors' procedure: The assay estimated nucleated cells by amplifying reference gene primers. Using immunoSEQ multiplex PCR, the repertoire was profiled, and TCRdb retains in-frame clones only, with some absent. V and J calls and clone size come straight from that table; D and trimming were deduced from the DNA. The sample gives around 370,000 clones, almost 90% of which show up once; 6.5% is in the top ten. This clonotype originated in a young man with active or convalescent COVID-19. The chain combines TRBV5-5 with TRBJ1-1, with 7 bases lining up with TRBD1. The sequenced sample consisted of peripheral blood. The CDR3 nucleotides are TGTGCCAGCAGCTTAGACAGGGCCACTGAAGCTTTCTTT. Translating gives CASSLDRATEAFF.